A selection of T cell receptor beta chains follows, all from one sample in a study of T cell responses to AZD1222 COVID-19 vaccine. Clones were read by immunoSEQ multiplex PCR, and TCRdb kept only the in-frame ones, dropping some. The repertoire consists of some 80,000 clones, with around 88% occurring once and the leading ten covering about a tenth. The sequencing used peripheral blood, collected 28 days after the second dose of the MenACWY control vaccine. The origin of the receptors is an adult who received the MenACWY meningococcal vaccine as a control. CDR3s include the opening cysteine and the closing phenylalanine or tryptophan. Fields, in order: D gene, V gene, clone size, J gene, CDR3 protein, CDR3 DNA. The D gene is left open where the match is weak. Not every row has a clone size; where given, it reads once, few, many or a size class.

d_gene: -; v_gene: TRBV2; abundance: -; j_gene: TRBJ2-2; CDR3aa: CASKVGVSDTGELFF; CDR3nt: TGTGCCAGCAAGGTGGGAGTCTCCGACACCGGGGAGCTGTTTTTT
d_gene: -; v_gene: TRBV30; abundance: -; j_gene: TRBJ1-3; CDR3aa: CAWDSGNTIYF; CDR3nt: TGTGCCTGGGACAGTGGAAACACCATATATTTT
d_gene: TRBD1; v_gene: TRBV12-3/TRBV12-4; abundance: -; j_gene: TRBJ1-2; CDR3aa: CASSRGQGGGYTF; CDR3nt: TGTGCCAGCAGCCGAGGACAGGGGGGTGGCTACACCTTC
d_gene: TRBD2; v_gene: TRBV6-5; abundance: -; j_gene: TRBJ2-3; CDR3aa: CASSPGLAGPDTQYF; CDR3nt: TGTGCCAGCAGTCCGGGACTAGCGGGGCCAGATACGCAGTATTTT
d_gene: -; v_gene: TRBV6-1; abundance: -; j_gene: TRBJ1-1; CDR3aa: CASSAGTPKGDTEAFF; CDR3nt: TGTGCCAGCAGTGCCGGGACTCCTAAGGGGGACACTGAAGCTTTCTTT
d_gene: TRBD1; v_gene: TRBV29-1; abundance: -; j_gene: TRBJ1-2; CDR3aa: CSVTHTTGGYGYTF; CDR3nt: TGCAGCGTTACCCACACGACAGGGGGCTATGGCTACACCTTC
d_gene: -; v_gene: TRBV20-1; abundance: -; j_gene: TRBJ2-1; CDR3aa: CSAPREVEQFF; CDR3nt: TGCAGTGCCCCCAGAGAAGTTGAGCAGTTCTTC
d_gene: -; v_gene: TRBV7-9; abundance: once; j_gene: TRBJ2-3; CDR3aa: CASSWEWEDTQYF; CDR3nt: TGTGCCAGCAGCTGGGAGTGGGAAGATACGCAGTATTTT
d_gene: -; v_gene: TRBV6-6; abundance: -; j_gene: TRBJ1-5; CDR3aa: CASSTSGRNQPQHF; CDR3nt: TGTGCCAGCAGTACGTCAGGTCGAAATCAGCCCCAGCATTTT
d_gene: -; v_gene: TRBV5-4; abundance: -; j_gene: TRBJ2-7; CDR3aa: CASSRQGGSYEQYF; CDR3nt: TGTGCCAGCAGCCGTCAGGGAGGCTCCTACGAGCAGTACTTC
d_gene: -; v_gene: TRBV11-3; abundance: -; j_gene: TRBJ2-2; CDR3aa: CASSFGQLNTGELFF; CDR3nt: TGTGCCAGCAGCTTCGGACAATTGAACACCGGGGAGCTGTTTTTT
d_gene: -; v_gene: TRBV6-5; abundance: -; j_gene: TRBJ1-1; CDR3aa: CASKSTGLAEAFF; CDR3nt: TGTGCCAGCAAATCGACAGGTTTGGCTGAAGCTTTCTTT
d_gene: TRBD2; v_gene: TRBV9; abundance: -; j_gene: TRBJ2-3; CDR3aa: CASSVGLAAGTDTQYF; CDR3nt: TGTGCCAGCAGCGTTGGACTAGCGGCGGGCACAGATACGCAGTATTTT
d_gene: -; v_gene: TRBV20-1; abundance: -; j_gene: TRBJ1-1; CDR3aa: CSARGLPGAFF; CDR3nt: TGCAGTGCTAGAGGTTTACCTGGGGCTTTCTTT
d_gene: TRBD2; v_gene: TRBV2; abundance: -; j_gene: TRBJ2-2; CDR3aa: CASIELAVAELFF; CDR3nt: TGTGCCAGCATCGAACTAGCGGTCGCGGAGCTGTTTTTT
d_gene: -; v_gene: TRBV4-3; abundance: -; j_gene: TRBJ2-5; CDR3aa: CASSHAPGGLDIETQYF; CDR3nt: TGCGCCAGCAGCCATGCCCCCGGGGGGCTGGATATAGAGACCCAGTACTTC
d_gene: -; v_gene: TRBV12-3/TRBV12-4; abundance: -; j_gene: TRBJ1-5; CDR3aa: CASSQQPNQPQHF; CDR3nt: TGTGCCAGCAGTCAGCAACCCAATCAGCCCCAGCATTTT
d_gene: -; v_gene: TRBV4-3; abundance: few; j_gene: TRBJ2-2; CDR3aa: CASSQEGTAGGELFF; CDR3nt: TGCGCCAGCAGCCAAGAAGGGACGGCTGGCGGGGAGCTGTTTTTT
d_gene: -; v_gene: TRBV7-9; abundance: -; j_gene: TRBJ2-1; CDR3aa: CASSLEKGTDTKREQFF; CDR3nt: TGTGCCAGCAGCTTAGAGAAAGGTACAGATACTAAACGGGAGCAGTTCTTC
d_gene: TRBD2; v_gene: TRBV27; abundance: -; j_gene: TRBJ2-3; CDR3aa: CASSSSRLAGGPDTQYF; CDR3nt: TGTGCCAGCAGTTCCTCTAGGCTAGCGGGGGGGCCAGATACGCAGTATTTT
d_gene: -; v_gene: TRBV28; abundance: -; j_gene: TRBJ1-4; CDR3aa: CASSRPTGTEKLFF; CDR3nt: TGTGCCAGCAGCCGACCCACAGGGACTGAAAAACTGTTTTTT
d_gene: TRBD1; v_gene: TRBV29-1; abundance: -; j_gene: TRBJ1-1; CDR3aa: CSVRGSGDTEAFF; CDR3nt: TGCAGCGTCAGGGGGTCAGGGGACACTGAAGCTTTCTTT
d_gene: -; v_gene: TRBV7-2; abundance: -; j_gene: TRBJ2-2; CDR3aa: CASSSLQGGTGELFF; CDR3nt: TGTGCCAGCAGCTCCCTCCAGGGTGGCACCGGGGAGCTGTTTTTT
d_gene: -; v_gene: TRBV9; abundance: -; j_gene: TRBJ2-5; CDR3aa: CASSPGVSQRETQYF; CDR3nt: TGTGCCAGCAGCCCCGGCGTGAGCCAACGGGAGACCCAGTACTTC